Listed below are T cell receptor beta chains from one sample, sequenced in a study of CD8+ T cells in alopecia areata. Here immunoSEQ multiplex PCR was the method, and the copy in TCRdb shows in-frame clones only, minus some. The sample has around 140,000 clones, about 88% seen once. Sequencing was performed on CD8+ T cells sorted from blood, taken at week 4, from a patient treated with tofacitinib. The receptors were sampled from a human donor with alopecia areata. CDR3s include the opening cysteine and the closing phenylalanine or tryptophan. The D gene is left open where the match is weak. Clone size appears in some rows only: once, few, many, or a class for an expanded clone.

TRBJ2-3 TRBD2 TRBV19 . TGTGCCAGTACCCCGACTAGCGGGGGAGCAGATACGCAGTATTTT CASTPTSGGADTQYF
TRBJ1-3 TRBD1 TRBV4-1 . TGCGCCAGCAGCCAGACTCCGACAGGGGTCACTGGAAACACCATATATTTT CASSQTPTGVTGNTIYF
TRBJ2-7 . TRBV19 . TGTGCCATCAGTTGGACAGCATCCTACGAGCAGTACTTC CAISWTASYEQYF
TRBJ2-1 . TRBV29-1 . TGCAGCGCTACACGGCAGGGATCCAATGAGCAGTTCTTC CSATRQGSNEQFF
TRBJ2-2 TRBD2 TRBV7-9 . TGTGCCAGCAGCCCCCGGGGGGGCTACACCGGGGAGCTGTTTTTT CASSPRGGYTGELFF
TRBJ2-5 . TRBV11-2 . TGTGCCAGCAGCGGGAACCAAGAGACCCAGTACTTC CASSGNQETQYF
TRBJ2-3 TRBD1 TRBV29-1 . TGCAGCGTTGACGGGACAGGGGGAGTTGGAGATACGCAGTATTTT CSVDGTGGVGDTQYF
TRBJ2-7 TRBD2 TRBV7-9 few TGTGCCAGCAGCTTGTCTAGCGGGGGGGAACTCTACGAGCAGTACTTC CASSLSSGGELYEQYF
TRBJ2-7 . TRBV21-1 . TGTGCCAGCAGCGCGACTCCACGCAGGGCGTCCTTC CASSATPRRASF
TRBJ1-2 TRBD1 TRBV4-1 . TGCGCCAGCAGCCAGACGGGACAGGGTCCTAGCATGGGCTACACCTTC CASSQTGQGPSMGYTF
TRBJ1-1 . TRBV6-6 . TGTGCCAGCAGTTACCTATCCCTGGGTACTGAAGCTTTCTTT CASSYLSLGTEAFF
TRBJ2-5 . TRBV2 . TGTGCCAGCAGTGACCGAGGGAGTAGAGAGACCCAGTACTTC CASSDRGSRETQYF
TRBJ2-5 TRBD1 TRBV11-1 . TGTGCCAGCAGCCCCCCAGGGACAGTGGAGACCCAGTACTTC CASSPPGTVETQYF
TRBJ2-1 TRBD1 TRBV14 . TGTGCCAGCAGCCATCCGGGACAGCACAATGAGCAGTTCTTC CASSHPGQHNEQFF
TRBJ2-7 . TRBV5-1 . TGCGCCAGCAGCCTCGACAGGTTGACCTACGAGCAGTACTTC CASSLDRLTYEQYF
TRBJ1-2 . TRBV6-5 . TGTGCCAGCAGTTATGATCAGGGGCCCTATGGCTACACCTTC CASSYDQGPYGYTF
TRBJ2-7 TRBD1 TRBV6-5 . TGTGCCAGCAGTCGACCGGGACAGGGCTACGAGCAGCACTTC CASSRPGQGYEQHF
TRBJ2-7 . TRBV5-1 . TGCGCCAGCAGCTTCGGGTCTAACTACGAGCAGTACTTC CASSFGSNYEQYF
TRBJ1-6 TRBD1 TRBV2 . TGTGCGGGGGATCCGGGACAGGGTTCTTCACCCCTCCACTTT CAGDPGQGSSPLHF
TRBJ2-7 . TRBV6-1 . TGTGCCAGCGACCAAAGTTGGCAGTACTTC CASDQSWQYF
TRBJ2-2 . TRBV7-9 . TGTGCCAGCAGCTTAGGACCCACCGGGGAGCTGTTTTTT CASSLGPTGELFF
TRBJ2-3 . TRBV5-4 . TGTGCCAGCAGCTCCACGAACAGGGCCACAGATACGCAGTATTTT CASSSTNRATDTQYF
TRBJ1-2 TRBD1 TRBV7-9 . TGTGCCACGGGACAGGGGGTCGATGGCTACACCTTC CATGQGVDGYTF
TRBJ1-6 . TRBV27 . TGTGCCAGCAGTTTATCGAGAGGGTTCTATAATTCACCCCTCCACTTT CASSLSRGFYNSPLHF
TRBJ2-3 . TRBV4-1 . TGCGCCAGCAGCCAAGAAAAAATAGGAACAGATACGCAGTATTTT CASSQEKIGTDTQYF
TRBJ1-2 . TRBV29-1 . TGCAGCGTTGGAACGTATGGCTACACCTTC CSVGTYGYTF
TRBJ2-5 . TRBV30 . TGTGCCTGGAGTGAACCGGGTGACCAGTACTTC CAWSEPGDQYF
TRBJ2-1 TRBD1 TRBV29-1 few TGCAGCGCAGGGGGTGACTTCAATGAGCAGTTCTTC CSAGGDFNEQFF
TRBJ2-2 . TRBV13 . TGTGCCAGCAGCTTAGGACAGGGGAACACCGGGGAGCTGTTTTTT CASSLGQGNTGELFF
TRBJ2-3 . TRBV5-1 . TGCGCCAGCAGCTTGGTAGGGGCACCTAGCACAGATACGCAGTATTTT CASSLVGAPSTDTQYF
TRBJ2-3 . TRBV6-5 . TGTGCCAGCAGTTTACGGACGCCCTACACAGATACGCAGTATTTT CASSLRTPYTDTQYF
TRBJ2-1 TRBD2 TRBV29-1 few TGCAGCAGGGCGGGGGGCTCCTACAATGAGCAGTTCTTC CSRAGGSYNEQFF
TRBJ1-3 TRBD1 TRBV11-2 . TGTGCCAGCAGCTTAAGGACAGGCAGCTGGGAATCTGGAAACACCATATATTTT CASSLRTGSWESGNTIYF
TRBJ2-1 TRBD2 TRBV4-1 . TGCGCCAGCAGCCTCTTAGGGGCGGGAGGGGGGAATGAGCAGTTCTTC CASSLLGAGGGNEQFF
TRBJ1-1 . TRBV27 . TGTGCCAGCAACCAGGGGCCGTTTTTGAACACTGAAGCTTTCTTT CASNQGPFLNTEAFF
TRBJ2-1 . TRBV29-1 . TGCAGCGTTGGGACCCGGGAGTTTTTGTATGAGCAGTTCTTC CSVGTREFLYEQFF
TRBJ2-3 . TRBV7-2 few TGTGCCAGCAGCTTGAGCTGTGTGACTTGCACAGATACGCAGTATTTT CASSLSCVTCTDTQYF
TRBJ2-1 . TRBV7-6 . TGTGCCAGCAGCCCGGCGGCCTTAGGTACTGAGCAGTTCTTC CASSPAALGTEQFF
TRBJ2-5 TRBD2 TRBV29-1 . TGCAGCGTACTGCCGGGACTACTCCAAGAGACCCAGTACTTC CSVLPGLLQETQYF
TRBJ2-7 . TRBV29-1 once TGCAGCGTTGAAGGGGGTGCGGCCTACGAGCAGTACTTC CSVEGGAAYEQYF
TRBJ2-1 . TRBV12-5 . TGTGCTAGTGGTTTGAGGGGAGATGAGCAGTTCTTC CASGLRGDEQFF
TRBJ1-2 TRBD1 TRBV6-6 . TGTGCCAGCAGTTACCTCGGGCAGGGGGACTCGTATGGCTACACCTTC CASSYLGQGDSYGYTF
TRBJ2-7 TRBD2 TRBV4-2 . TGTGCCAGCAGCCAAGGCGGGGGGCGTTACGAGCAGTACTTC CASSQGGGRYEQYF
TRBJ2-7 . TRBV12-5 . TGTGCTAGTGGCCTGTCAAGGGTCCTCTCCTACGAGCAGTACTTC CASGLSRVLSYEQYF
TRBJ1-1 . TRBV19 . TGTGCCAGTAGTATTGTACAGGGGAACACTGAAGCTTTCTTT CASSIVQGNTEAFF
TRBJ2-1 . TRBV27 . TGTGCCAGCAGTTTATCGATAAATCGAAATGAGCAGTTCTTC CASSLSINRNEQFF
TRBJ1-1 . TRBV25-1 . TGTGCCAGCAGGCTGGGTTCTGAAGCTTTCTTT CASRLGSEAFF
TRBJ1-1 . TRBV18 . TGTGCCAGCTCACCACCGACAGGGAACACTGAAGCTTTCTTT CASSPPTGNTEAFF
TRBJ1-1 . TRBV25-1 . TGTGCCAGCAGTCCCCCAGGTAGGAACACTGAAGCTTTCTTT CASSPPGRNTEAFF
TRBJ2-7 TRBD1 TRBV5-1 once TGCGCCAGCTGCTCCGGACAGGGGTACGACGAGCAGTACTTC CASCSGQGYDEQYF
TRBJ2-2 . TRBV7-9 . TGTGCCAGCAGCCCGCCGGCTGAGGAGGAGATCACCGGGGAGCTGTTTTTT CASSPPAEEEITGELFF
TRBJ1-2 TRBD1 TRBV27 . TGTGCCACTCGACAGGGCGGAGGAGGCTACACCTTC CATRQGGGGYTF
TRBJ2-3 TRBD1 TRBV10-2 . TGCGCCAGCTCAGGGGGCTTCGGCACAGATACGCAGTATTTT CASSGGFGTDTQYF
TRBJ2-3 . TRBV29-1 few TGCAGCGTTGGGCTGAGGGGGATCGTAGGAGATACGCAGTATTTT CSVGLRGIVGDTQYF
TRBJ2-5 TRBD1 TRBV5-1 . TGCGCCAGCAGCCCCCAAGTCCAGGGGGAAGAGACCCAGTACTTC CASSPQVQGEETQYF